Each of the 9 T cell receptor beta chains below was sequenced from the same sample in a study of PD-L1 blockade in urothelial cancer. The table came from immunoSEQ multiplex PCR; TCRdb's copy has only in-frame clones and leaves some out. The data hold about 76,000 clones, with under 90% observed a single time. This specimen consisted of PBMCs, obtained around atezolizumab (anti-PD-L1) treatment. The source of these receptors is a man in his sixties or seventies with urothelial cancer.

This clone appeared a single time. The chain combines TRBV4-2 with TRBJ2-3, with 7 nucleotides matching TRBD2. V shed 4 bases and J 0 bases; nucleotides not matched to a gene: 4. The CDR3 consists of 15 residues. The germline CDR1 and CDR2 sequences are LGHNA and YNFKEQ. The CDR3 DNA reads as TGTGCCAGCAGCCCGACTAGCTTAAGCACAGATACGCAGTATTTT. It codes for CASSPTSLSTDTQYF.

The chain employs TRBV6-5 and TRBJ2-1, with 8 nucleotides matching TRBD1. Germline values: CDR1 MNHEY, CDR2 SVGAGI. The CDR3 runs to 12 residues. The J segment lost 7 bases and the V segment lost 6 bases, leaving 2 bases of the junction unmatched. The CDR3: CASSRTGNEQFF. The CDR3 DNA follows: TGTGCCAGCAGCCGGACAGGGAATGAGCAGTTCTTC.

The rearrangement uses TRBV5-4 and TRBJ2-5, with 10 positions matching TRBD1. The CDR3 runs 17 residues. Germline V gene data show CDR1 as SGHNT and CDR2 as YYREEE (reference sequence). Losses at the gene ends were 0 bases for V and 4 bases for J; bases not matched to a gene: 9. This CDR3 is CASSLGGMTGGPETQYF. CDR3 nucleotide sequence: TGTGCCAGCAGCTTGGGCGGAATGACAGGGGGCCCAGAGACCCAGTACTTC.

The genes are TRBV19 and TRBJ2-7, with a weak D call TRBD1 (6 bases). Deletions cut 3 bases from V and 3 bases from J, with 9 bases between. In germline, CDR1 is LNHDA, CDR2 SQIVND (reference sequence). The CDR3 covers 13 residues. The CDR3, as DNA: TGTGCCAGTAGTATTTTACAGGGCTACGAGCAGTACTTC. Its protein product is CASSILQGYEQYF. Variable domain in full (rest from reference TRBV19 and TRBJ2-7): DGGITQSPKYLFRKEGQNVTLSCEQNLNHDAMYWYRQDPGQGLRLIYYSQIVNDFQKGDIAEGYSVSREKKESFPLTVTSAQKNPTAFYLCASSILQGYEQYFGPGTRLTVT.

The chain is built from TRBV5-1 and TRBJ2-5; TRBD2 agrees at 10 bases. Per germline, CDR1 SGHRS and CDR2 YFSETQ. The V and J ends lost 0 bases and 5 bases, in that order; junction bases with no gene match: 4. CDR3 size: 15 residues. CDR3 coding DNA: TGCGCCAGCAGCTTGGCTAGCGGGAGAGGTGAGACCCAGTACTTC. Translation: CASSLASGRGETQYF.

This chain links TRBV6-5 with TRBJ2-2, with a tentative D call TRBD2 (5 bases). V shed 7 bases and J shed 2 bases, with 14 bases lying between them. The CDR3 runs to 15 residues. Germline values: CDR1 MNHEY, CDR2 SVGAGI. The CDR3 DNA reads TGTGCCAGCACCCCGAGGGCTTATAACACCGGGGAGCTGTTTTTT. Protein product: CASTPRAYNTGELFF.

The chain uses TRBV6-1 and TRBJ1-2; D gene unclear. V was cut by 0 bases and J by 4 bases, with 24 bases left in between. The CDR3 has 19 residues. Per germline, CDR1 MNHNS and CDR2 SASEGT. The CDR3 region is CASSEAFRGFSEGGYGYTF. The CDR3 coding sequence is TGTGCCAGCAGTGAAGCCTTCCGGGGATTCAGTGAGGGAGGCTATGGCTACACCTTC.

The J gene is TRBJ2-6, the V gene TRBV19, with D unclear. V was cut by 5 bases and J by 0 bases, with 5 bases left in between. The germline V gene has CDR1 LNHDA and CDR2 SQIVND (reference sequence). This CDR3 spans 14 amino acids. CDR3 sequence: CASSVSSGANVLTF. CDR3 bases: TGTGCCAGTAGTGTGAGCTCTGGGGCCAACGTCCTGACTTTC. The whole variable domain, filled in from reference TRBV19 and TRBJ2-6, reads DGGITQSPKYLFRKEGQNVTLSCEQNLNHDAMYWYRQDPGQGLRLIYYSQIVNDFQKGDIAEGYSVSREKKESFPLTVTSAQKNPTAFYLCASSVSSGANVLTFGAGSRLTVL.

In nucleotides, the CDR3 is TGTGCCACCAGCAGAGATAAGGGGGCAGTCCATGGCTACACCTTC. It translates to CATSRDKGAVHGYTF. The chain links TRBV15 to TRBJ1-2; TRBD1 agrees at 7 bases. V shed 0 bases, J shed 6 bases, and the junction held 7 bases outside the gene matches. The CDR3 has 15 amino acids. CDR1 and CDR2 (germline): LNHNV, YYDKDF (reference sequence).